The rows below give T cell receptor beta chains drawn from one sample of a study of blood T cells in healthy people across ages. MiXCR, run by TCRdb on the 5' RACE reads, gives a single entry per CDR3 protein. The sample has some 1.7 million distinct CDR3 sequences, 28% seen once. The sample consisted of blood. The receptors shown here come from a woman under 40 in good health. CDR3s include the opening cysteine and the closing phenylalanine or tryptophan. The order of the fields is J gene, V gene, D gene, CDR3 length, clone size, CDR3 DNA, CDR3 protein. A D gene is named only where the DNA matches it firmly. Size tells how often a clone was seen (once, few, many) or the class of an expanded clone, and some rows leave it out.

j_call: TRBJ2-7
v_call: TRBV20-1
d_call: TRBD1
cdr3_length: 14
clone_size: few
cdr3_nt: TGCAGTGCTAGCTGGACAGGGGGCGAGTACGAGCAGTACTTC
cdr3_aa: CSASWTGGEYEQYF

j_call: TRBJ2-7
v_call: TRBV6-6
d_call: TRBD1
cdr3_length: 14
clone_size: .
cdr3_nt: TGTGCCAGCAGGGGACAGGGCGGTGTCTACGAGCAGTACTTC
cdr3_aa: CASRGQGGVYEQYF

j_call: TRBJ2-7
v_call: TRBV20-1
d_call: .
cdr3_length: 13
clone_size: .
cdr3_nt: TGCAGCCCCTTACGGGGTTTGTCCTACGAGCAGTACTTC
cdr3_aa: CSPLRGLSYEQYF

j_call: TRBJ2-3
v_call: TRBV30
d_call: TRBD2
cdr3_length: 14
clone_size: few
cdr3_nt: TGTGCCTGGAGTGGGACTAGCGGCACAGATACGCAGTATTTT
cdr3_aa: CAWSGTSGTDTQYF

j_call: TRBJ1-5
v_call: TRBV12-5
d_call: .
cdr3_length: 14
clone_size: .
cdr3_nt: TGTGCTAGTGGTCTCGGACAGCTTAATCAGCCCCAGCATTTT
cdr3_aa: CASGLGQLNQPQHF

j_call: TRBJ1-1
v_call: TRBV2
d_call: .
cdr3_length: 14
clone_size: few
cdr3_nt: TGTGCCAGCGCCCAACGGGGAGGATGGTCTGAAGCTTTCTTT
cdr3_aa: CASAQRGGWSEAFF

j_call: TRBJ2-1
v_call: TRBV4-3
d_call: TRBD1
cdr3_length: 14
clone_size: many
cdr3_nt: TGCGCCAGCAGCCAGTCGGACAGGGTTGATGAGCAGTTCTTC
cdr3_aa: CASSQSDRVDEQFF

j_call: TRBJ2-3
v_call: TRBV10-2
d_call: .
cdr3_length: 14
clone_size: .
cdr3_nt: TGCGCCAGCACCGAAAGGGCAGTTTCAGATACGCAGTATTTT
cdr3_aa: CASTERAVSDTQYF

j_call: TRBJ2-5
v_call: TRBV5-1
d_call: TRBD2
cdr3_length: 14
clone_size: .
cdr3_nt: TGCGCCAGCATCTCTGGGGGGGGTCAAGAGACCCAGTACTTC
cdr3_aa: CASISGGGQETQYF

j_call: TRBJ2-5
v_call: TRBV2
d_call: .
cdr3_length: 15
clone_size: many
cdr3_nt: TGTGCCAGCAGTGAAGCCGGGAGACTCCAAGAGACCCAGTACTTC
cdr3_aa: CASSEAGRLQETQYF

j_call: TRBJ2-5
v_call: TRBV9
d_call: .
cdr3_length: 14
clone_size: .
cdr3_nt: TGTGCCAGCAGCGTAGGGAGCCCTGGGGAGACCCAGTACTTC
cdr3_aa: CASSVGSPGETQYF

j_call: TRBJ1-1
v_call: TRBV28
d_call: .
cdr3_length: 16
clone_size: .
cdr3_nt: TGTGCCAGCAGTGGCGAGAGGGGTTCCCTGAACACTGAAGCTTTCTTT
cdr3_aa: CASSGERGSLNTEAFF

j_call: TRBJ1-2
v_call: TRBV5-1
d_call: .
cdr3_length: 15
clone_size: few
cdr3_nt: TGCGCCAGCAGCTTGGATGGAAGCGGGGAGCTCCCCTTCACCTTC
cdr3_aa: CASSLDGSGELPFTF

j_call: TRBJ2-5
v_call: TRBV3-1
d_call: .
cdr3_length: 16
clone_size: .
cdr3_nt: TGTGCCGGCAGCCCCCTAGACGGGCGCTGGATGAAGACCCAGTACTTC
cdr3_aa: CAGSPLDGRWMKTQYF

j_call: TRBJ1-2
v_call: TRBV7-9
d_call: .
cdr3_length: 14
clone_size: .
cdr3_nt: TGTGCCGGTCTCGGACCAGACATTATCGGTGGCTACACCTTC
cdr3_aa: CAGLGPDIIGGYTF

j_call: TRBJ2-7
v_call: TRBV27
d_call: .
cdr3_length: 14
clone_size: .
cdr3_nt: TGTGCCAGCAGTCCCCACACCGGGACTCAGGGGCAGTACTTC
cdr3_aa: CASSPHTGTQGQYF

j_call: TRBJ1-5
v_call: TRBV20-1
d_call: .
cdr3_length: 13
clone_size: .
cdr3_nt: TGCAGTGCTAGAGAAACCCGTGCTGGGGCCCAGCATTTT
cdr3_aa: CSARETRAGAQHF

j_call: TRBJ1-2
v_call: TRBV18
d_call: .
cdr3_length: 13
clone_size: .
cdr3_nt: TGTGCCAGCGCCGGGGCCGAATTAGGTGGCTACACCTTC
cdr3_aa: CASAGAELGGYTF

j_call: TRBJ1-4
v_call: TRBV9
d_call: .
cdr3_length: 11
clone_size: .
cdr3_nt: TGTGCCAGCGACCCCTGCTTTAAACTGTTTTTT
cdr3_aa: CASDPCFKLFF

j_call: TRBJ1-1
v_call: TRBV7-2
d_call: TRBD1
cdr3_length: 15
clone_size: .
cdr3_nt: TGTGCCAGCAGCTTCCAAGACAGGGTAGGAACTGAAGCTTTCTTT
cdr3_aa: CASSFQDRVGTEAFF